This T cell receptor beta chain was obtained from a study of blood T cells in healthy people across ages. Study conclusions and caveats: The lack of PBMC sorting stopped any conclusive naive versus antigen-experienced comparison. Versus aged donors, long-lived donors had higher diversity and more naive CD4+ cells.

Germline CDR1 is SQVTM and CDR2 is ANQGSEA. V shed 2 bases and J shed 3 bases, with 6 bases lying between them. CDR3 length equals 12 residues. Each donor was a healthy Caucasian individual from Russia, aged roughly 6 to 95. Through a sample-barcoded 5' primer and a J-beta primer mix, a second PCR was run for roughly 7 to 12 cycles. TCRdb redid the calling of the 5' RACE reads with MiXCR, one entry per CDR3 protein. The sample includes about 680,000 distinct CDR3 sequences, about half seen only once; the top ten take 30% to 40%. For this clonotype: The antigen is unknown.

The receptor was derived from a woman aged 60-75 years in good health. Sample: blood. J is TRBJ2-3 and V is TRBV29-1, with D unclear. In nucleotides, the CDR3 is TGCAGCGTTGAAATTACAACAGATACGCAGTATTTT. Protein: CSVEITTDTQYF.